These 15 T cell receptor beta chains share one sample of origin, sequenced in a study of blood T cells in healthy people across ages (dated by TCRdb to 2015 to 2017). The library was produced with 5' RACE. The instrument was an Illumina HiSeq 2500. A second 7 to 11 cycle PCR used a sample-barcoded 5' primer and a J-beta primer mix. TCRdb trimmed public reads at Q25 via fastp, called clones via MiXCR and kept in-frame beta chains. Each entry is one CDR3 protein sequence, shown with its most common DNA and genes. The sample includes 750,000 to 1,000,000 distinct CDR3 sequences, with roughly 28% observed a single time. Jointly, the top ten make up around 9.6% of the sample. These records were also assigned to another study, of T cells of mothers and their children.

The material sequenced was blood. These TCRs come from a woman aged 35 to 49 in good health.

The V call is TRBV4-3, the J call TRBJ2-7; tentatively, D is TRBD2 (7 bases). Between the trimmed V and J ends, which lost 0 bases and 4 bases, there was a span of 16 bases. Germline V gene lookup returns CDR1 LGHNA and CDR2 YSLEER. The CDR3 extends over 16 amino acids. The CDR3 loop is CASSQDPGGAGYEQYF. CDR3 sequence (DNA): TGCGCCAGCAGCCAAGATCCGGGGGGCGCGGGTTACGAGCAGTACTTC.

Worth noting for this clonotype: An end of the junction differs from the germline gene, which may be a read error. The genes are TRBV4-3 and TRBJ1-2; TRBD1 is a possible D gene (6 bases). CDR1 and CDR2 from the germline V gene are LGHNA and YSLEER. The CDR3 covers 17 residues. CDR3 amino acids: CASSQGGPGAANYGDTF. Written as DNA, the CDR3 is TGCGCCAGCAGCCAAGGGGGGCCGGGGGCGGCTAACTATGGCGACACCTTC.

This clonotype was detected a few times. The chain is built from TRBV7-2 and TRBJ2-5; perhaps TRBD2 as D (7 bases). Trimming removed 1 base from V and 3 bases from J, with 12 bases in between. The CDR3 is made up of 15 amino acids. The V gene's germline CDR1 is SGHTA and CDR2 FQGNSA. The CDR3, as DNA: TGTGCCAGCAGCTTAGGGGGGGGGGCAGAAGAGACCCAGTACTTC. It yields the protein CASSLGGGAEETQYF.

CDR3 nucleotides: TGTGCCACCAGTTCGGGGGGCCTTAGCACAGATACGCAGTATTTT. Its protein product is CATSSGGLSTDTQYF. The rearrangement uses TRBV24-1 and TRBJ2-3; a weak D match, TRBD2 (7 bases). V was shortened by 6 bases and J by 0 bases, with 12 bases between the two germline ends. Germline V lookup: CDR1 KGHDR, CDR2 SFDVKD. CDR3 length: 15 amino acids.

As to this clonotype: The junction departs from the called germline gene at one end, perhaps through a read error. V gene TRBV6-2 or TRBV6-3 combines with J gene TRBJ2-7; D remains ambiguous. The CDR3 is 11 amino acids. Germline loops: CDR1 MNHEY, CDR2 SVGEGT. CDR3 loop: CASSNAYEQDF. The DNA for the CDR3 is TGTGCCAGCAGCAACGCCTACGAGCAGGACTTC.

This chain uses TRBV7-2 with TRBJ2-4; D might be TRBD1 or TRBD2, each matching 6 bases. The J call is in doubt because the DNA end fits TRBJ2-7 better. The V gene's germline CDR1 is SGHTA and CDR2 FQGNSA. The CDR3 length is 13 residues. The CDR3 loop is CASSFAEGVEQYF. DNA for the CDR3: TGTGCCAGCAGCTTCGCGGAGGGGGTCGAGCAGTACTTC.

The chain links TRBV2 to TRBJ1-4, with a weak D call TRBD1 (6 bases). The germline V gene has CDR1 SNHLY and CDR2 FYNNEI. Trimming stripped 6 bases from V and 4 bases from J, with 15 bases between. The CDR3 consists of 15 residues. As DNA, the CDR3 is TGTGCCAGCAGCCTGGGGGGCTTGGTTAATGAAAAACTGTTTTTT. Amino acids: CASSLGGLVNEKLFF.

This clonotype has more than one count but fewer than ten. The rearrangement joins TRBV11-2 to TRBJ1-2; D ambiguous. The germline V gene has CDR1 SGHAT and CDR2 FQNNGV. The CDR3 contains 15 residues. Trimming took off 0 bases at V and 4 bases at J, with 12 bases between the two ends. CDR3 amino acids: CASSLDGRAAYGYTF. CDR3 coding DNA: TGTGCCAGCAGCTTAGATGGGCGGGCCGCCTATGGCTACACCTTC.

The table lists this clonotype with many counts. One end of the junction varies from germline; a read error may be responsible. This sequence joins TRBV5-1 and TRBJ1-2, with 9 nucleotides matching TRBD1. This CDR3 is built from 15 residues. Germline CDR1 reads SGHRS; CDR2 reads YFSETQ. The CDR3 DNA reads TGTGCCAGCAGTCCGTGGACAGGGGCTAACTATGGCTACACCTTC. Protein: CASSPWTGANYGYTF.

The table lists this clonotype with a few counts. This chain joins TRBV12-3 or TRBV12-4 and TRBJ1-1; tentatively, D is TRBD1 (6 bases). V was clipped by 7 bases and J by 5 bases, with 17 bases between them. CDR3 length: 14 residues. The CDR3 spells CASIYQGLGTEAFF. The CDR3 nucleotides read TGTGCCAGCATTTATCAGGGGTTAGGTACTGAAGCTTTCTTT.

This clonotype was recorded at least ten times. The chain links TRBV20-1 to TRBJ2-7; D not certain. CDR1 is DFQATT, CDR2 SNEGSKA, per germline (reference sequence). The CDR3 extends over 16 amino acids. V was clipped by 5 bases and J by 0 bases, with 20 bases between them. CDR3 sequence: CSARLPGAKPSYEQYF. The CDR3 nucleotides are TGCAGTGCTCGATTGCCGGGCGCCAAACCCTCCTACGAGCAGTACTTC.

This clonotype was recorded a few times. The chain couples TRBV11-1 to TRBJ1-6, with D maybe TRBD1 (5 bases). V was trimmed by 8 bases and J by 9 bases, leaving 11 bases between them. The CDR3 totals 12 residues. Germline loops: CDR1 SGHAT, CDR2 FQDESV (reference sequence). Here the CDR3 reads CASQGSISPLHF. CDR3 coding DNA: TGTGCCAGCCAGGGCAGTATTTCACCCCTCCACTTT.

This sequence joins TRBV20-1 and TRBJ1-1; TRBD1 matches at 7 bases. Germline lookup yields CDR1 DFQATT and CDR2 SNEGSKA (reference sequence). Losses at the gene ends were 5 bases for V and 1 base for J; bases not matched to a gene: 4. The CDR3 has 13 residues. The CDR3 DNA reads TGCAGTGCTTTTACAGGGGCGAACACTGAAGCTTTCTTT. This gives the protein CSAFTGANTEAFF.

About this clonotype: A clone one base away is much larger, so this may be a read error. V usage is TRBV7-2 and J usage is TRBJ2-7; a weak D match, TRBD2 (7 bases). This CDR3 is 16 amino acids long. Germline CDR1 is SGHTA and CDR2 is FQGNSA. The DNA of the CDR3 is TGTGCCAGCAGCGACGTGGGCGGGGGCTCCTCCCACGAGCAGTACTTC. It yields the protein CASSDVGGGSSHEQYF.

As to this clonotype: Being one base from a much bigger clone, this may be a read error. This sequence joins TRBV12-3 or TRBV12-4 and TRBJ2-1; D is undetermined. CDR3 length: 11 residues. The CDR3, as DNA: TGTGCCGGCAGTTCTGTCGGTGAGCAGTTCTTC. This codes for CAGSSVGEQFF.